This T cell receptor (beta chain) was retrieved from a study of blood T cell repertoires in COVID-19. Sequenced by immunoSEQ multiplex PCR; TCRdb stores in-frame clones only, minus some. The sample holds approximately 140,000 clones, less than 90% seen once. The length of the CDR3 is 13 residues. J lost 7 bases, V lost 5 bases, and 4 bases had no gene match. CDR1 and CDR2 from the germline V gene are SGHVS and FQNEAQ. Cohort 3 donors counted as recovered after two negative PCRs, clearance, or resolved symptoms. The rearrangement links TRBV7-8 to TRBJ1-1; 10 positions match TRBD1. Specimen: PBMCs or T cells enriched from blood (not recorded which). This TCR came from a woman aged 45-65 years who had recovered from COVID-19. CDR3 bases: TGTGCCAGCAGCCTGACAGGGGGCCTTGAAGCTTTCTTT. Its protein is CASSLTGGLEAFF.